A selection of T cell receptor beta chains follows, all from one sample in a study of T cells after yellow fever vaccination. MiXCR, run by TCRdb on the 5' RACE reads, gives a single entry per CDR3 protein. The sample holds more than 300,000 distinct CDR3 sequences, around a tenth seen once. The material sequenced was CD4+ T cells sorted from PBMCs, taken 45 days after the yellow fever booster vaccination. The receptor source for this set is a man aged 18 to 35 who received the YFV17D yellow fever vaccine. The CDR3 runs from the conserved cysteine through the conserved F or W. D genes are given only for firm matches. For some rows the clone size is stated as once, few or many, or as a class when expanded; others skip it.

many TRBJ2-5 TRBD2 TRBV4-3 TGCGCCAGCAGCCAAGGAGTAGCGGGGGGCGGAGAGACCCAGTACTTC CASSQGVAGGGETQYF
- TRBJ1-4 - TRBV7-9 TGTGCCAGCAGCTTAGGGGTGGCAGGGGCCAATGAAAAACTGTTTTTT CASSLGVAGANEKLFF
- TRBJ2-7 TRBD1 TRBV27 TGTGCCAGCAGAGGGACAGGGGTGACCTACGAGCAGTACTTC CASRGTGVTYEQYF
many TRBJ1-2 - TRBV9 TGTGCCAGCAGCGTTGGGCCAAGGGATGGCTACACCTTC CASSVGPRDGYTF
- TRBJ2-7 - TRBV20-1 TGCAGTGCTAGAGTCCCGGACTATGAGGATTCAGAGCAGTACTTC CSARVPDYEDSEQYF
few TRBJ2-3 - TRBV5-4 TGTGCCAGCAGCTTGGACGTTTTTGGCACAGATACGCAGTATTTT CASSLDVFGTDTQYF
few TRBJ2-6 - TRBV7-8 TGTGCCAGCAGCTTCAGAAGGCGTGGGGCCAACGTCCTGACTTTC CASSFRRRGANVLTF
- TRBJ1-1 - TRBV6-6 TGTGCCAGCAGTTTCGGGACCGGAACAATGAACACTGAAGCTTTCTTT CASSFGTGTMNTEAFF
- TRBJ1-3 - TRBV20-1 TGCAGTGCTAGAGTATATAGGGGGTCAGGAAACACCATATATTTT CSARVYRGSGNTIYF
- TRBJ2-2 - TRBV4-2 TGTGCCAGCAGCCGCCGGGACCCCGGACCCGGGGAGCTGTTTTTT CASSRRDPGPGELFF
few TRBJ1-5 - TRBV18 TGTGCCAGCTCACCAAGGGGGAGGGAACAGCCCCAGCATTTT CASSPRGREQPQHF
- TRBJ2-3 TRBD2 TRBV12-3/TRBV12-4 TGTGCCAGCACCCCCAGGGTGCGGGGGGCAGGGGATACGCAGTATTTT CASTPRVRGAGDTQYF
- TRBJ2-3 TRBD2 TRBV2 TGTGCCAGCAGTGAGGGAACTAGCGTAGCGCAGTATTTT CASSEGTSVAQYF
few TRBJ2-4 - TRBV15 TGTGCCACCAGCGGCGGTATCGGAAGGGCCGGGGGCCATTTCACCCGCAAGGACATTCAGTACTTC CATSGGIGRAGGHFTRKDIQYF
- TRBJ1-5 TRBD1 TRBV6-2/TRBV6-3 TGTGCCAGCAGTGATCCGGGACAGGGGGCGCGGCAGCCCCAGCATTTT CASSDPGQGARQPQHF
few TRBJ1-2 TRBD1 TRBV18 TGTGCCAGCTCACGAGGGACAGACTATGGCTACACCTTC CASSRGTDYGYTF
few TRBJ2-5 TRBD2 TRBV10-3 TGTGCCATCAGTGAGCGGGGGGTGCAAGAGACCCAGTACTTC CAISERGVQETQYF
- TRBJ2-5 TRBD1 TRBV7-2 TGTGCCAGCAGCAGAGTCAGGGGGGAGACCCAGTACTTC CASSRVRGETQYF
few TRBJ2-2 - TRBV28 TGTGCCAGCACCAGACACCAGAACACCGGGGAGCTGTTTTTT CASTRHQNTGELFF
- TRBJ2-3 TRBD2 TRBV15 TGTGCCACCAGCAGAAGAACAGGACTAGCGGGCACAGATACGCAGTATTTT CATSRRTGLAGTDTQYF